This T cell receptor (beta chain) was recovered during a study of T cell repertoires in cytomegalovirus infection. Of note for this clonotype: Its matching antigen is unknown.

TCRdb re-called the reads through MiXCR, storing one row per CDR3 protein. The sample gives roughly 500,000 distinct CDR3 sequences, approximately 17% of which show up once; about 24% is in the top ten. Overall study findings and caveats: Across the ex vivo response, the dominant clonotypes were HLA-C-restricted CMV-specific TCR beta clonotypes. Cumulative public TCR beta family frequency identified carriers of CMV plus the relevant HLA.

Sequenced input: CD8+ T cells from PBMCs. This TCR was sampled from a human donor in good health (CMV status not recorded). Some clones in this sample may be carry-over from other donors' samples.

The CDR3, as DNA: TGTGCCAGCAGCCAGTACCCAGGGTCGCCCTACGAGCAGTACTTC. Protein sequence: CASSQYPGSPYEQYF. The chain links TRBV14 to TRBJ2-7; TRBD1 might be the D (5 bases). Germline V gene data show CDR1 as SGHDN and CDR2 as FVKESK. V was trimmed by 3 bases and J by 2 bases, leaving 14 bases between them. This CDR3 has 15 amino acids.